Each of the 3 T cell receptor beta chains below was sequenced from the same sample in a study of CD8+CD57+ T cells in acquired aplastic anemia. The use of genomic DNA as template underpinned the TCR beta VDJ and CDR3 profiling. From the reads, TCRdb called clonotypes with MiXCR, one entry per CDR3 protein. The sample contains 180,000 or so distinct CDR3 sequences, 45% to 50% of which appear only once. Sequencing input: sorted CD4+, CD8+, or CD8+CD57+ T cells (not recorded which) from PBMCs. All receptors come from a human donor in good health.

Comment on this clonotype: The junction and the germline gene differ at one end; a read error may be behind it. The rearrangement links TRBV6-2 or TRBV6-3 to TRBJ2-1; 16 bases are a match to TRBD2. The CDR3 is 19 amino acids. CDR1 and CDR2 (germline): MNHEY, SVGEGT. The CDR3 bases are TGTGCCAACAGTTACCTGGGACTAGCGGGAGGGCGCTCCTACAATGAGCAGTTCTTC. Its translation: CANSYLGLAGGRSYNEQFF.

V usage is TRBV19 and J usage is TRBJ2-3; D not certain. This CDR3 spans 15 amino acids. Looked up from germline, CDR1 is LNHDA and CDR2 is SQIVND (reference sequence). V was shortened by 5 bases and J by 0 bases, with 12 bases between the two germline ends. CDR3 protein: CASSDTGRSTDTQYF. CDR3 DNA: TGTGCCAGTAGTGATACCGGACGGAGCACAGATACGCAGTATTTT.

This clonotype was recorded many times. The V and J genes are TRBV25-1 and TRBJ2-7, with D unclear. Trimming stripped 2 bases from V and 12 bases from J, with 11 bases between. From germline, CDR1 is MGHDK and CDR2 SYGVNS. The CDR3 length is 11 residues. The CDR3: CASSEEQRLYF. The CDR3 coding sequence is TGTGCCAGCAGTGAAGAACAGAGGCTGTACTTC.